Listed here are 26 T cell receptor beta chains from one sample, sequenced in a study of identical twins. TCRdb re-called the 5' RACE reads with MiXCR, one entry per CDR3 protein. This sample carries hundreds of thousands of distinct CDR3 sequences, 15% to 20% of them seen once, and the ten largest clones take under 15%. The same data also went into a second study, on T cells expressing NK-cell markers.

Sequenced sample: PBMCs. Receptor source: a woman between 18 and 30 years old in good health.

This clonotype was seen many times. The genes are TRBV7-9 and TRBJ2-1, with D perhaps matching TRBD2 (5 bases). The CDR3 runs 16 residues. V lost 6 bases and J 0 bases, leaving 15 bases between the germline ends. CDR1 and CDR2 (germline): SEHNR, FQNEAQ (reference sequence). This CDR3 reads CASRPLAASSYNEQFF. Here the CDR3 DNA reads TGTGCCAGCAGACCCCTAGCTGCGAGCTCCTACAATGAGCAGTTCTTC.

The V and J genes are TRBV20-1 and TRBJ1-2; D is unclear. V lost 3 bases and J lost 5, with 4 bases in between. This CDR3 comprises 10 residues. Germline V gene sequence: CDR1 DFQATT, CDR2 SNEGSKA (reference sequence). CDR3 region: CSASQYGYTF. In nucleotides, the CDR3 is TGCAGTGCTAGTCAGTATGGCTACACCTTC.

The table lists this clonotype with many counts. V usage is TRBV5-1 and J usage is TRBJ2-7, with 10 bases matching TRBD2. The germline gives CDR1 SGHRS, CDR2 YFSETQ. Trimming removed 5 bases from V and 0 bases from J; junction bases left unmatched: 5. The CDR3 length is 15 residues. CDR3 in DNA: TGCGCCAGCAGGTGGACTAGCGGACCCTCCTACGAGCAGTACTTC. Encoded protein: CASRWTSGPSYEQYF.

This clonotype was counted ten times or more. The chain employs TRBV5-6 and TRBJ1-1; D remains ambiguous. With 0 bases removed from V and 4 bases from J, the gap between germline ends came to 4 bases. The CDR3 loop spans 12 amino acids. Germline V gene sequence: CDR1 SGHDT, CDR2 YYEEEE. The CDR3 loop reads CASSLGSTEAFF. In DNA form, the CDR3 reads TGTGCCAGCAGCTTGGGGAGCACTGAAGCTTTCTTT.

This clonotype was counted between two and nine times. This sequence joins TRBV5-1 and TRBJ2-5; 11 nucleotides line up with TRBD2. There are 15 residues in the CDR3. From germline, CDR1 is SGHRS and CDR2 YFSETQ. The ends lost 7 bases at V and 3 bases at J; junction bases unmatched: 8. The CDR3 nucleotides are TGCGCCAGCTCCCCCGGGACTAGCGGTGAAGAGACCCAGTACTTC. Translated: CASSPGTSGEETQYF. Full variable domain (missing parts from reference TRBV5-1 and TRBJ2-5): KAGVTQTPRYLIKTRGQQVTLSCSPISGHRSVSWYQQTPGQGLQFLFEYFSETQRNKGNFPGRFSGRQFSNSRSEMNVSTLELGDSALYLCASSPGTSGEETQYFGPGTRLLVL.

In its sample, this clonotype was seen many times. The chain links TRBV14 to TRBJ2-1; 10 nucleotides agree with TRBD2. J was trimmed by 4 bases and V by 4 bases; bases with no gene match: 4. In germline, CDR1 is SGHDN, CDR2 FVKESK. This CDR3 comprises 15 residues. CDR3 sequence reads: CASSPGTSVYNEQFF. The CDR3, as DNA: TGTGCCAGCAGCCCCGGGACTAGCGTTTACAATGAGCAGTTCTTC.

This clonotype came up a few times. CDR3 coding DNA: TGTGCCACTGGACAGGGGCCGGGCGGCTACACCTTC. Translated: CATGQGPGGYTF. The chain links TRBV6-5 to TRBJ1-2; 9 bases line up with TRBD1. With 10 bases clipped from V and 8 bases from J, the junction kept 8 bases outside the gene matches. The germline CDR1 and CDR2 sequences are MNHEY and SVGAGI. This CDR3 spans 12 amino acids.

A few counts support this clonotype. The chain recombines TRBV7-9 with TRBJ1-1; no firm D call. Germline V gene lookup returns CDR1 SEHNR and CDR2 FQNEAQ (reference sequence). The CDR3 extends over 16 amino acids. Trimming cost V 7 bases and J 2 bases, with 20 bases left between them. CDR3 in amino acids: CASILGAGWPNTEAFF. The CDR3 DNA reads TGTGCCAGCATCCTTGGCGCGGGATGGCCAAACACTGAAGCTTTCTTT.

This clonotype was seen just once. The genes are TRBV7-6 and TRBJ2-6; perhaps TRBD1 as D (8 bases). Trimming took 5 bases from V and 4 from J, leaving 27 bases between them. CDR3 length: 20 residues. Germline lookup yields CDR1 SGHVS and CDR2 FNYEAQ. The CDR3 is CASSPTRGTGSQGGANVLTF. The CDR3 region has the DNA TGTGCCAGCAGCCCCACGCGGGGGACAGGTTCGCAAGGAGGGGCCAACGTCCTGACTTTC.

Only a few counts were recorded for this clonotype. The chain combines TRBV6-6 with TRBJ1-1, with D unclear. The length of the CDR3 is 12 residues. Germline V gene data show CDR1 as MNHNY and CDR2 as SVGAGI (reference sequence). Trimming shortened V by 8 bases and J by 2 bases, and 9 bases separated the two germline ends. CDR3 DNA sequence: TGTGCCAGCCACGGTGCCAACACTGAAGCTTTCTTT. Protein: CASHGANTEAFF.

The chain links TRBV27 to TRBJ2-1; D may be TRBD2 (6 bases). Germline assignment: CDR1 MNHEY and CDR2 SMNVEV (reference sequence). Trimming removed 8 bases at V and 7 bases at J, with 24 bases between. The CDR3 has 16 residues. The CDR3 loop is CASGARSGVLPNEQFF. As DNA, the CDR3 is TGTGCCAGCGGCGCTCGTTCGGGAGTACTCCCTAATGAGCAGTTCTTC.

This clonotype came up a few times. This chain links TRBV9 with TRBJ2-3, with TRBD2 identical over 7 bases. The CDR3 loop spans 16 amino acids. Germline V gene data show CDR1 as SGDLS and CDR2 as YYNGEE. V shed 2 bases, J shed 6 bases, and the junction held 12 bases outside the gene matches. The CDR3 nucleotides read TGTGCCAGCAGCGTTATGAGCGGGGACCCCGGGGATACGCAGTATTTT. Protein product: CASSVMSGDPGDTQYF.

The chain links TRBV11-2 to TRBJ2-1, with 7 bases aligning to TRBD2. V was clipped by 1 base and J by 0 bases; unmatched bases: 6. The CDR3 is 17 amino acids. CDR1 and CDR2 from the germline V gene are SGHAT and FQNNGV. CDR3 coding DNA: TGTGCCAGCAGCTTAGGAAGGGGCGGGAGCTCCTACAATGAGCAGTTCTTC. This codes for CASSLGRGGSSYNEQFF.

This sequence joins TRBV6-1 and TRBJ1-3, with D unclear. The CDR3 is 15 residues long. Germline-derived CDR1 and CDR2 are MNHNS and SASEGT. Trimming stripped 7 bases from V and 0 bases from J, with 13 bases between. The CDR3 DNA sequence: TGTGCCAGCATGGTGTGGCGGGACTCTGGAAACACCATATATTTT. Translating it yields CASMVWRDSGNTIYF.

The chain joins TRBV6-2 or TRBV6-3 to TRBJ1-1; 8 bases fit TRBD1. J lost 7 bases, V lost 4 bases, and 14 bases had no gene match. Germline CDR1 MNHEY, CDR2 SVGEGT. The CDR3 sequence is 16 residues long. CDR3 sequence (DNA): TGTGCCAGCAGTTTCCGGGACAGGTACTATAGCGGTGAAGCTTTCTTT. It encodes CASSFRDRYYSGEAFF.

This clonotype was seen a few times. This sequence joins TRBV7-2 and TRBJ2-3, with TRBD1 as a possible D gene (6 bases). Trimming stripped 8 bases from V and 6 bases from J, with 9 bases between. This CDR3 comprises 11 residues. From germline, CDR1 is SGHTA and CDR2 FQGNSA. CDR3 loop: CASGDRDTQYF. Here the CDR3 DNA reads TGTGCCAGCGGCGACAGGGATACGCAGTATTTT.

This clonotype showed up many times. The rearrangement uses TRBV7-2 and TRBJ1-1; a weak D match, TRBD1 (6 bases). The V gene's germline CDR1 is SGHTA and CDR2 FQGNSA. Trimming shortened V by 4 bases and J by 0 bases, and 6 bases separated the two germline ends. CDR3 size: 13 residues. CDR3 protein: CASSWTVNTEAFF. In nucleotides, the CDR3 is TGTGCCAGCAGCTGGACAGTGAACACTGAAGCTTTCTTT.

This clonotype occurred a few times. The rearrangement uses TRBV4-3 and TRBJ2-7; 7 bases align to TRBD1. V trimming: 2 bases; J trimming: 3 bases; junction bases outside the gene matches: 4. CDR1 LGHNA and CDR2 YSLEER come from the germline V gene. The CDR3 consists of 14 residues. CDR3 nucleotides: TGCGCCAGCAGCCAACGTTGGGACAGCTACGAGCAGTACTTC. This sequence encodes CASSQRWDSYEQYF.

This clonotype was seen only a few times. This sequence joins TRBV25-1 and TRBJ1-3; 7 bases map to TRBD1. The CDR3 runs to 15 residues. The germline CDR1 and CDR2 sequences are MGHDK and SYGVNS. Trimming removed 7 bases from V and 4 bases from J; junction bases left unmatched: 10. CDR3 sequence: CASTPPGTAGNTIYF. CDR3 coding DNA: TGTGCCAGCACCCCCCCCGGGACAGCCGGAAACACCATATATTTT. Full variable domain (rest looked up from reference TRBV25-1 and TRBJ1-3): EADIYQTPRYLVIGTGKKITLECSQTMGHDKMYWYQQDPGMELHLIHYSYGVNSTEKGDLSSESTVSRIRTEHFPLTLESARPSHTSQYLCASTPPGTAGNTIYFGEGSWLTVV.

The chain uses TRBV5-4 and TRBJ1-1; a weak D match, TRBD1 (5 bases). Trimming cost V 7 bases and J 3 bases, with 16 bases left between them. There are 14 residues in the CDR3. Germline V gene lookup returns CDR1 SGHNT and CDR2 YYREEE (reference sequence). Written as DNA, the CDR3 is TGTGCCAGCGGGAAAACGGGGCAGGACACTGAAGCTTTCTTT. Translation gives CASGKTGQDTEAFF.

This clonotype turned up a few times. This chain joins TRBV7-2 and TRBJ2-7; perhaps TRBD2 as D (6 bases). Deletions cut 1 base from V and 2 bases from J, with 15 bases between. CDR1 is SGHTA and CDR2 is FQGNSA in the germline V gene. CDR3 size: 16 residues. The CDR3 region is CASSLDGGGPTYEQYF. In DNA, the CDR3 is TGTGCCAGCAGCTTAGATGGGGGAGGACCAACCTACGAGCAGTACTTC.

This rearrangement joins TRBV12-3 or TRBV12-4 to TRBJ1-2; tentative D call: TRBD1 (5 bases). V was trimmed by 3 bases and J by 7 bases, leaving 18 bases between them. The CDR3 runs to 15 residues. The CDR3 loop reads CASSFRDSRLGGYTF. The CDR3 region has the DNA TGTGCCAGCAGTTTTCGAGACAGTCGGCTTGGTGGCTACACCTTC.

There are a few counts of this clonotype. The CDR3 loop is CASRPRDRNTEAFF. CDR3 nucleotide sequence: TGTGCCAGCAGGCCCCGGGACAGGAACACTGAAGCTTTCTTT. This chain links TRBV12-3 or TRBV12-4 with TRBJ1-1; 7 bases map to TRBD1. This CDR3 region has 14 residues. J lost 1 base, V lost 6 bases, and 5 bases had no gene match.

This clonotype appeared many times. The gene calls are TRBV6-1 and TRBJ1-1; perhaps TRBD1 as D (5 bases). Trimming shortened V by 3 bases and J by 4 bases, and 12 bases separated the two germline ends. The germline CDR1 and CDR2 sequences are MNHNS and SASEGT. The CDR3 has 14 amino acids. CDR3 nucleotide sequence: TGTGCCAGCAGTGACCACCTGGGGGGCACTGAAGCTTTCTTT. This translates into CASSDHLGGTEAFF.

This clonotype was seen more than once but under ten times. The J gene is TRBJ2-1, the V gene TRBV12-3 or TRBV12-4; 7 bases are a match to TRBD2. V shed 1 base and J 15 bases; nucleotides not matched to a gene: 3. The CDR3 is made up of 11 amino acids. As DNA, the CDR3 is TGTGCCAGCAGTTTAGTGGGAGGGATGTTCTTC. This encodes CASSLVGGMFF.

Only a few counts were recorded for this clonotype. The chain has TRBV5-1 and TRBJ2-3; 9 nucleotides line up with TRBD2. The V segment lost 4 bases and the J segment 2 bases; nucleotides outside the gene matches: 17. The V gene's germline CDR1 is SGHRS and CDR2 YFSETQ. This CDR3 is 19 amino acids long. The DNA for the CDR3 is TGCGCCAGCAGCCTATGGCCCCACGGGAAGCGGGGGGACACAGATACGCAGTATTTT. It yields the protein CASSLWPHGKRGDTDTQYF.